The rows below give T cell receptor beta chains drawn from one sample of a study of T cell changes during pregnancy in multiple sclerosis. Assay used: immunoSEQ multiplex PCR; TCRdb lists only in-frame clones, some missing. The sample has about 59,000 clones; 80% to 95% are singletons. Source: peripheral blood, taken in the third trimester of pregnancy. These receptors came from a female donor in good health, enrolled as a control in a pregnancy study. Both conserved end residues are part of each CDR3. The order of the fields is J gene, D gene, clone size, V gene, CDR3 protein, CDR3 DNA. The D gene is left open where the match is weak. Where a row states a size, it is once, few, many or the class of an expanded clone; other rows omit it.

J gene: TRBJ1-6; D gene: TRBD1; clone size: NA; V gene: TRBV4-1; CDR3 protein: CASSRDRGRDNSPLHF; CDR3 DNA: TGCGCCAGCAGCCGGGACAGGGGGCGAGATAATTCACCCCTCCACTTT
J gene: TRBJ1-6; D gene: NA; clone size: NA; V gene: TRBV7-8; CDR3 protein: CASSLSQGLSPLHF; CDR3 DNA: TGTGCCAGCAGCTTATCTCAAGGACTATCACCCCTCCACTTT
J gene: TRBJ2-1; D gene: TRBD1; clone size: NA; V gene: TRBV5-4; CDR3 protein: CASRDRGGSYNEQFF; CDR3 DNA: TGTGCCAGCAGGGACAGGGGAGGGTCCTACAATGAGCAGTTCTTC
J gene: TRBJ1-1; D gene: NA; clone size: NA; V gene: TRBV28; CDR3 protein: CASSLFADTEAFF; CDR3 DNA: TGTGCCAGCAGTTTATTTGCGGACACTGAAGCTTTCTTT
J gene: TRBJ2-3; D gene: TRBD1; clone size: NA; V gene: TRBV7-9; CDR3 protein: CASSFVGGADTQYF; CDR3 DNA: TGTGCCAGCAGTTTCGTAGGGGGCGCAGATACGCAGTATTTT
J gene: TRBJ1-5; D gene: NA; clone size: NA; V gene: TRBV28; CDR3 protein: CASDQGRFQPQHF; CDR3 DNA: TGTGCCAGTGATCAGGGGAGATTCCAGCCCCAGCATTTT
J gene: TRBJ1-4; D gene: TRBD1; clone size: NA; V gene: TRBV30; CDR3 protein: CAWSVGLGTENEKLFF; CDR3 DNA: TGTGCCTGGAGTGTTGGATTAGGGACAGAGAATGAAAAACTGTTTTTT
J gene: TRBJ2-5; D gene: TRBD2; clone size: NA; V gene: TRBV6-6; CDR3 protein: CAASTSGSPETQYF; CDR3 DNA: TGTGCCGCTTCGACTAGCGGGAGTCCCGAGACCCAGTACTTC
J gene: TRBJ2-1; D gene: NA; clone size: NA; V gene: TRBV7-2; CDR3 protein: CASSLGLQGNEQFF; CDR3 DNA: TGTGCCAGCAGCTTGGGGTTACAGGGCAATGAGCAGTTCTTC
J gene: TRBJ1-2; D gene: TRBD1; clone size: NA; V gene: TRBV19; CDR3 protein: CASSPWDRPAYGYTF; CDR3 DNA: TGTGCCAGTAGCCCATGGGACAGACCGGCCTATGGCTACACCTTC
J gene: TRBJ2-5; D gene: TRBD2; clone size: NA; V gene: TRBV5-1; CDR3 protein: CASSPSGGAEETQYF; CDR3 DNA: TGCGCCAGCAGCCCCAGCGGGGGGGCCGAGGAGACCCAGTACTTC
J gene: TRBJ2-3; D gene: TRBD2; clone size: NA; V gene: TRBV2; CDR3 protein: CASSRLAGEIKNF; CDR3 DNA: TGTGCCAGCAGCCGACTAGCGGGGGAGATAAAGAATTTT
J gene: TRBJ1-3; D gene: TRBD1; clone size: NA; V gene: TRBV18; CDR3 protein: CASSPQGVAGNTIYF; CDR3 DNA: TGTGCCAGCTCGCCTCAGGGGGTGGCTGGAAACACCATATATTTT
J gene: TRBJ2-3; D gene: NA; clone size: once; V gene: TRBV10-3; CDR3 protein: CAISEDFPSTDTQYF; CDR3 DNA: TGTGCCATCAGTGAGGACTTCCCTAGCACAGATACGCAGTATTTT
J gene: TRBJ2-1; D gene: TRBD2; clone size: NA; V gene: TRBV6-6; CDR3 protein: CASSSGGSGYNEQFF; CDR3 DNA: TGTGCCAGCAGTAGCGGGGGGTCCGGCTACAATGAGCAGTTCTTC
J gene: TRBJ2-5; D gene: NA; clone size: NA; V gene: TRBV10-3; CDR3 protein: CAISEPGGAETQYF; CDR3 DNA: TGTGCCATCAGTGAACCGGGGGGCGCAGAGACCCAGTACTTC
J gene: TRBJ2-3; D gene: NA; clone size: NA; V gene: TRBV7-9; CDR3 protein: CASLRDSRMDTQYF; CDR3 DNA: TGTGCCAGCCTTAGGGACTCAAGAATGGATACGCAGTATTTT
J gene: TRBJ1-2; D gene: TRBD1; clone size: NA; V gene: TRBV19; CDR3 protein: CASSVRDRGLLYGYTF; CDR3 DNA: TGTGCCAGTAGTGTTCGGGACAGGGGCCTTCTCTATGGCTACACCTTC
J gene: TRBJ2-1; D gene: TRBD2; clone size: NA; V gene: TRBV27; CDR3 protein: CASSFGGAYNEQFF; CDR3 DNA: TGTGCCAGCAGTTTCGGGGGGGCTTATAATGAGCAGTTCTTC
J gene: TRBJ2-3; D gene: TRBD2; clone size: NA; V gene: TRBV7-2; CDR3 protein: CASSLALAGWTDTQYF; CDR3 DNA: TGTGCCAGCAGCTTAGCACTAGCGGGATGGACAGATACGCAGTATTTT
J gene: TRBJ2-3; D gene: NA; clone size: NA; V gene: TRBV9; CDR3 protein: CASSVASVVSDTQYF; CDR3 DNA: TGTGCCAGCAGCGTAGCCTCCGTCGTCTCAGATACGCAGTATTTT
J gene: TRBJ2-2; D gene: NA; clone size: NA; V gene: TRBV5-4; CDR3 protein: CASSRGTVTNTGELFF; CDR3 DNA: TGTGCCAGCAGTCGGGGGACAGTAACAAACACCGGGGAGCTGTTTTTT
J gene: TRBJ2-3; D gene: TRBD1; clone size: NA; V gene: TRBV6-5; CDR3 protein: CASSLDRGKETDTQYF; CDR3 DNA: TGTGCCAGCAGTTTGGACAGGGGCAAGGAGACAGATACGCAGTATTTT
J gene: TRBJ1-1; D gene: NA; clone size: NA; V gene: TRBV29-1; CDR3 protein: CSVEASGARAEAFF; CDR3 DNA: TGCAGCGTTGAGGCATCAGGGGCGAGGGCTGAAGCTTTCTTT
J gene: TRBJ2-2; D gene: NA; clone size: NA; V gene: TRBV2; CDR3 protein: CASRFSGTGELFF; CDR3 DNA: TGTGCCAGCAGGTTTTCGGGGACCGGGGAGCTGTTTTTT
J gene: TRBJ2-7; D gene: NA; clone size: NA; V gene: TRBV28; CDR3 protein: CASHMASPPYEQYF; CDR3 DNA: TGTGCCAGCCACATGGCCTCTCCCCCCTACGAGCAGTACTTC
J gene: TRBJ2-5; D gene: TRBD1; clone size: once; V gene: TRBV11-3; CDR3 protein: CASSLDPPGTGKTQYF; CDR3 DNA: TGTGCCAGCAGCTTAGATCCCCCCGGGACAGGGAAGACCCAGTACTTC
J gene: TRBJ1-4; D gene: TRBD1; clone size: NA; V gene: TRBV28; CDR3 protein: CASNQQGAANEKLFF; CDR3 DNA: TGTGCCAGCAACCAACAGGGGGCAGCTAATGAAAAACTGTTTTTT
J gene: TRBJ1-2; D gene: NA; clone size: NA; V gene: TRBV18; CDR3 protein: CASSPSLYYGYTF; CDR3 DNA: TGTGCCAGCTCACCATCCCTCTACTATGGCTACACCTTC
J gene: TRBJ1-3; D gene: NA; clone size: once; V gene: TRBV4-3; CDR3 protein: CASSHAIQGISGNTIYF; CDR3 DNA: TGCGCCAGCAGCCATGCGATCCAGGGAATCTCTGGAAACACCATATATTTT
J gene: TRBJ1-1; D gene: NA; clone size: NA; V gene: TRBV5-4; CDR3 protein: CASSGERGMNTEAFF; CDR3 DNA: TGTGCCAGCAGCGGCGAGCGGGGAATGAACACTGAAGCTTTCTTT
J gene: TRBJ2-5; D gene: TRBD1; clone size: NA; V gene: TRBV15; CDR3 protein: CATSRASTGGVRTQYF; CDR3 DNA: TGTGCCACCAGCAGAGCCTCGACAGGGGGCGTCAGGACCCAGTACTTC